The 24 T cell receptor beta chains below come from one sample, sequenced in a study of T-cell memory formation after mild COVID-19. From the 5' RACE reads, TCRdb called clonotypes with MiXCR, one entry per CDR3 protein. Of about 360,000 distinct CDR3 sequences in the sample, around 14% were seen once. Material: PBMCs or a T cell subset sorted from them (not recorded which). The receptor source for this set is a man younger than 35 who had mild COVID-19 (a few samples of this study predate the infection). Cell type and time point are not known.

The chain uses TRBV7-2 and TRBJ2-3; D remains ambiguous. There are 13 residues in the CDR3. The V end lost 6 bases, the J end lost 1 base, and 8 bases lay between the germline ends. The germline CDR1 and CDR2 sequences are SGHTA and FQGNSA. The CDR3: CASRFAGTDTQYF. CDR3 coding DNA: TGTGCCAGCAGATTCGCGGGCACAGATACGCAGTATTTT.

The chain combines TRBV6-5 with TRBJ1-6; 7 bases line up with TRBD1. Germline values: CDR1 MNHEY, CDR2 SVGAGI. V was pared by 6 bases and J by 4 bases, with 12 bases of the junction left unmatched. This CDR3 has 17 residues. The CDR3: CASSSRGTAQYNSPLHF. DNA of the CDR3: TGTGCCAGCAGCTCCAGGGGGACGGCTCAGTATAATTCACCCCTCCACTTT.

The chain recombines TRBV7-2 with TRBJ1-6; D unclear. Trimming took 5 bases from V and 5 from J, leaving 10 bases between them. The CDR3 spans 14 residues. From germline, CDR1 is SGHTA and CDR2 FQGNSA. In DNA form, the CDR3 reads TGTGCCAGCAGCGCCCTATCAAATAATTCACCCCTCCACTTT. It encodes CASSALSNNSPLHF.

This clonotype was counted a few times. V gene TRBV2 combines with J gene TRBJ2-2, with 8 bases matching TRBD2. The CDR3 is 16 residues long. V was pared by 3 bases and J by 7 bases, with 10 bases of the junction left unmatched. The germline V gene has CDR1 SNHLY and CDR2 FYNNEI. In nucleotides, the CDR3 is TGTGCCAGCAGTGAGATAGCGGGGTGGTCGGGCGGGGAGCTGTTTTTT. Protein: CASSEIAGWSGGELFF.

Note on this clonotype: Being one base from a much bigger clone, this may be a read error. CDR3 nucleotide sequence: TGTGCCAGCGGTTACGTCGATGCTAACCAAGAGACCCAGTACTTC. Amino acids: CASGYVDANQETQYF. The chain carries TRBV6-5 and TRBJ2-5; D not certain. CDR1 and CDR2 from the germline V gene are MNHEY and SVGAGI. The CDR3 runs to 15 residues.

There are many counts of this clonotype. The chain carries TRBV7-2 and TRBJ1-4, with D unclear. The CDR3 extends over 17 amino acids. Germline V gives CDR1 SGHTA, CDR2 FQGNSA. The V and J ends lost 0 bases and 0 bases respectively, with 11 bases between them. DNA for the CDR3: TGTGCCAGCAGCTTAGCCCCGCAGAGGGCAACTAATGAAAAACTGTTTTTT. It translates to CASSLAPQRATNEKLFF. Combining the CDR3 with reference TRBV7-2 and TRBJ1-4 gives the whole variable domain GAGVSQSPSNKVTEKGKDVELRCDPISGHTALYWYRQSLGQGLEFLIYFQGNSAPDKSGLPSDRFSAERTGGSVSTLTIQRTQQEDSAVYLCASSLAPQRATNEKLFFGSGTQLSVL.

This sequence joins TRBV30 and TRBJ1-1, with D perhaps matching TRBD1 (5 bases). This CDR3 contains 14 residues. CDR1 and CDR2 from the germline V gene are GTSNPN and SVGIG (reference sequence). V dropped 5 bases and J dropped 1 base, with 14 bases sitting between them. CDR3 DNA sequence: TGTGCCTGGGGGGACGGCCCTACGAACACTGAAGCTTTCTTT. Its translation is CAWGDGPTNTEAFF.

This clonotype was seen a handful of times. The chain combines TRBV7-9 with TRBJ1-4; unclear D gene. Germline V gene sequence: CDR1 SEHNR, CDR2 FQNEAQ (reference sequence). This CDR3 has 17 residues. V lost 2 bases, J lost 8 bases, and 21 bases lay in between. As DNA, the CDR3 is TGTGCCAGCAGCTTAATTCACTTACCACCAATTGGAGAAAAACTGTTTTTT. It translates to CASSLIHLPPIGEKLFF. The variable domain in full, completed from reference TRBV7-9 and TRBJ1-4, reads DTGVSQNPRHKITKRGQNVTFRCDPISEHNRLYWYRQTLGQGPEFLTYFQNEAQLEKSRLLSDRFSAERPKGSFSTLEIQRTEQGDSAMYLCASSLIHLPPIGEKLFFGSGTQLSVL.

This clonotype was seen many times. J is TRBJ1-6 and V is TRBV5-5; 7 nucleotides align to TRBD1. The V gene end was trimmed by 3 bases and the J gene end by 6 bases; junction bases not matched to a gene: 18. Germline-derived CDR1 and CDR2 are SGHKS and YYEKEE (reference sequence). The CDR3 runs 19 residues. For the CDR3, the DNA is TGTGCCAGCAGCTCAACGGGACAGCGTATCAAATCCCCTAATTCACCCCTCCACTTT. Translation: CASSSTGQRIKSPNSPLHF.

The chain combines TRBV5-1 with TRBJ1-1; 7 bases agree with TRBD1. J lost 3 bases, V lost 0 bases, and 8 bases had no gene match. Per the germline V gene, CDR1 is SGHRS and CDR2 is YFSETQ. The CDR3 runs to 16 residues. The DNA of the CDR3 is TGCGCCAGCAGCTTGGCTCTTGGACAGGATCACACTGAAGCTTTCTTT. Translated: CASSLALGQDHTEAFF.

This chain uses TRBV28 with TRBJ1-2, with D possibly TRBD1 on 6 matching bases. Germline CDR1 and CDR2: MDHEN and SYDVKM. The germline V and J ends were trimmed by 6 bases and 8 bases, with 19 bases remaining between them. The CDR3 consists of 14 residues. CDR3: CASSPRQVVGGYTF. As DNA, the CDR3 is TGTGCCAGCAGCCCACGACAGGTCGTAGGAGGCTACACCTTC.

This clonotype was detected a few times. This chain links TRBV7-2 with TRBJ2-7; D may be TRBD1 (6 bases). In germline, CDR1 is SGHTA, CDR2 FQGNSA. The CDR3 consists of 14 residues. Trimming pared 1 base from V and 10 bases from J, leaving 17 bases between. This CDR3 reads CASSLVGVGTIQYF. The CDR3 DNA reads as TGTGCCAGCAGCTTAGTGGGCGTCGGGACAATCCAGTACTTC.

The CDR3 DNA is TGCGCCAGCAGTCTCACGGGGGCGCCCACTGAAGCTTTCTTT. This codes for CASSLTGAPTEAFF. The chain has TRBV5-1 and TRBJ1-1, with D tentatively TRBD1 (6 bases). Trimming took off 5 bases at V and 4 bases at J, with 15 bases between the two ends. CDR1 is SGHRS, CDR2 YFSETQ, per germline. There are 14 residues in the CDR3.

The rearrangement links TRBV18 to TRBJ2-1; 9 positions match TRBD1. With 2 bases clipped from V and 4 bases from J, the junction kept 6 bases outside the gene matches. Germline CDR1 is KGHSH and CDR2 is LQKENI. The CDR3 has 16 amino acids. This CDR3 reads CASSPFSGTGYNEQFF. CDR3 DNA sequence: TGTGCCAGCTCACCATTCTCCGGGACAGGGTACAATGAGCAGTTCTTC.

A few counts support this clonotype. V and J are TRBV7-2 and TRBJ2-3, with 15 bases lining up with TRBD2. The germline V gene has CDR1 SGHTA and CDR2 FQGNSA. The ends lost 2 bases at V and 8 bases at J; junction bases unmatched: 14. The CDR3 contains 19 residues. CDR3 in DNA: TGTGCCAGCAGCTTAAAGGGACTAGCGGGGGGCCGTGACTACCTTACGCAGTATTTT. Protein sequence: CASSLKGLAGGRDYLTQYF. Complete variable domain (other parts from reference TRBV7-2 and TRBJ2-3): GAGVSQSPSNKVTEKGKDVELRCDPISGHTALYWYRQSLGQGLEFLIYFQGNSAPDKSGLPSDRFSAERTGGSVSTLTIQRTQQEDSAVYLCASSLKGLAGGRDYLTQYFGPGTRLTVL.

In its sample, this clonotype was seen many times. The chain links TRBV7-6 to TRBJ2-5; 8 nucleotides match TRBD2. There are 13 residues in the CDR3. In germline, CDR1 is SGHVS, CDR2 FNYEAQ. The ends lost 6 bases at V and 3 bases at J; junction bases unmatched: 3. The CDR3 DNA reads TGTGCCAGCAGTTCCGGGGGGGAAGAGACCCAGTACTTC. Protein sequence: CASSSGGEETQYF.

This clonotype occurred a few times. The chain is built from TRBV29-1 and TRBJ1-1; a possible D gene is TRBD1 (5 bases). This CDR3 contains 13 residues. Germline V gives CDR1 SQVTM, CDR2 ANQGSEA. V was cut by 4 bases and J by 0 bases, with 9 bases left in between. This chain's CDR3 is CSVGQRLNTEAFF. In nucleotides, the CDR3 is TGCAGCGTTGGACAGAGATTGAACACTGAAGCTTTCTTT.

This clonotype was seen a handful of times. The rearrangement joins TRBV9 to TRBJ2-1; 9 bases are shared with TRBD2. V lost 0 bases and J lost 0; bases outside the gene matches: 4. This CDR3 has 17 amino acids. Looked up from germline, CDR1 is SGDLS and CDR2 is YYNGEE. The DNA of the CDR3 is TGTGCCAGCAGCGTAGGAAGCGGGGGGCGCTCCTACAATGAGCAGTTCTTC. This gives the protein CASSVGSGGRSYNEQFF.

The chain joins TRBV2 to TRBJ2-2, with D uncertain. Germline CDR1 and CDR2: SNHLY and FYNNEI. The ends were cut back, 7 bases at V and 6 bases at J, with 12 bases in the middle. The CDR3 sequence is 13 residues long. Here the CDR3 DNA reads TGTGCCAGCAAGGAATATCCACCCGGGGAGCTGTTTTTT. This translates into CASKEYPPGELFF.

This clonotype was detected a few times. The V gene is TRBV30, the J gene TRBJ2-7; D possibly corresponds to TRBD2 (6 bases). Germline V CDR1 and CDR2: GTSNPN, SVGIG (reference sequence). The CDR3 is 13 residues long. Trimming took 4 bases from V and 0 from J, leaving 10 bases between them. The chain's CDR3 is CAWKGGSSYEQYF. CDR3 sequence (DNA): TGTGCCTGGAAGGGAGGCAGCTCCTACGAGCAGTACTTC.

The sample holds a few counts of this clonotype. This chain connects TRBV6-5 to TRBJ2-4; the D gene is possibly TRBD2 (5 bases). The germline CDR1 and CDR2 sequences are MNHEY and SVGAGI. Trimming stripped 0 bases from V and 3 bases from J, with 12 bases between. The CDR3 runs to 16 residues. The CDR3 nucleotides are TGTGCCAGCAGTTACTCGAACAGCGCGGGCAAAAACATTCAGTACTTC. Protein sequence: CASSYSNSAGKNIQYF.

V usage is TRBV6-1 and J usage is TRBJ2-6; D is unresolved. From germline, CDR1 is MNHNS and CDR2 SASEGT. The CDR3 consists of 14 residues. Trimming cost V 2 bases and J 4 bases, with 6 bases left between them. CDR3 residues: CASSELRGANVLTF. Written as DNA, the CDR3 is TGTGCCAGCAGTGAATTACGGGGGGCCAACGTCCTGACTTTC.

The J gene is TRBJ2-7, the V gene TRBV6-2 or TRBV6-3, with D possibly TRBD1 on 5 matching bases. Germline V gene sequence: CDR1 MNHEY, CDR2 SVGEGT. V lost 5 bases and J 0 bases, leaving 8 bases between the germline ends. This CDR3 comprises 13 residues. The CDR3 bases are TGTGCCAGCAGTACGGACACCTCCTACGAGCAGTACGTC. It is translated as CASSTDTSYEQYV.

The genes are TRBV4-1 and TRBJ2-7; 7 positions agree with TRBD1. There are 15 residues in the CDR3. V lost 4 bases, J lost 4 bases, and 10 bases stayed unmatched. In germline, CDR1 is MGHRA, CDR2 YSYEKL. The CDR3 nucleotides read TGCGCCAGCAGCCGGGCCGGAGACAGGGTATACGAGCAGTACTTC. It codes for CASSRAGDRVYEQYF.